This passage covers 22 T cell receptor beta chains from one sample sequenced in a study of CD8 T cells in ankylosing spondylitis (dated by TCRdb to between 2016 and 2019). Library creation used 5' RACE. The sample was run on an Illumina HiSeq 2500. TCRdb handled the public reads itself, with Q25 trimming in fastp and clone calling in MiXCR, and kept productive beta chains. Rows merge per CDR3 protein into single entries with the most common DNA and genes. For this sample there are approximately 350,000 distinct CDR3 sequences; roughly 15% appear just once. The ten top clones hold approximately 1% of the sample. Sequenced sample: blood, either unsorted or a sorted T cell fraction (not recorded which). The receptors stem from a male donor with ankylosing spondylitis or in good health (not recorded which).

The J gene is TRBJ2-1, the V gene TRBV20-1, with 12 positions matching TRBD2. CDR3 length: 13 residues. V lost 5 bases to trimming and J lost 10 bases; unmatched junction nucleotides: 6. Germline assignment: CDR1 DFQATT and CDR2 SNEGSKA (reference sequence). CDR3 sequence reads: CSARLAGVREQFF. CDR3 DNA sequence: TGCAGTGCTCGACTAGCGGGAGTCCGAGAGCAGTTCTTC.

The table lists this clonotype with a count of one. This chain joins TRBV5-1 and TRBJ1-1; 8 positions agree with TRBD1. Germline V CDR1 and CDR2: SGHRS, YFSETQ. This CDR3 contains 15 residues. V shed 4 bases, J shed 5 bases, and the junction held 10 bases outside the gene matches. CDR3 sequence: CASSTGQGGGTEAFF. The CDR3 DNA is TGCGCCAGCAGCACAGGACAGGGAGGGGGGACTGAAGCTTTCTTT. The variable domain in full, with the rest retrieved from reference TRBV5-1 and TRBJ1-1, is KAGVTQTPRYLIKTRGQQVTLSCSPISGHRSVSWYQQTPGQGLQFLFEYFSETQRNKGNFPGRFSGRQFSNSRSEMNVSTLELGDSALYLCASSTGQGGGTEAFFGQGTRLTVV.

This clonotype has only a few counts. J is TRBJ2-1 and V is TRBV5-1, with a weak D call TRBD1 (5 bases). The germline CDR1 and CDR2 sequences are SGHRS and YFSETQ. V was pared by 3 bases and J by 10 bases, with 14 bases between. The CDR3 totals 13 residues. The CDR3 DNA is TGCGCCAGCAGCTCGTTACAGGAAAGGGAGCAGTTCTTC. Its protein product is CASSSLQEREQFF.

The V call is TRBV5-1, the J call TRBJ1-2; possible D gene TRBD1, 6 bases. The CDR3 runs to 14 residues. The V end lost 0 bases, the J end lost 7 bases, and 13 bases lay between the germline ends. Germline-derived CDR1 and CDR2 are SGHRS and YFSETQ. CDR3 loop: CASSLATGAPGYTF. Written as DNA, the CDR3 is TGCGCCAGCAGCTTGGCAACGGGGGCGCCTGGCTACACCTTC.

The chain uses TRBV11-2 and TRBJ1-2; D is possibly TRBD1 (6 bases). The CDR3 is 18 residues long. The V end lost 1 base, the J end lost 4 bases, and 22 bases lay between the germline ends. In germline, CDR1 is SGHAT, CDR2 FQNNGV. The CDR3 sequence is CASSLGPLFGGGGYGYTF. CDR3 in DNA: TGTGCCAGCAGCTTAGGTCCCCTCTTTGGGGGGGGCGGCTATGGCTACACCTTC. Full variable domain (outside the CDR3, taken from reference TRBV11-2 and TRBJ1-2): EAGVAQSPRYKIIEKRQSVAFWCNPISGHATLYWYQQILGQGPKLLIQFQNNGVVDDSQLPKDRFSAERLKGVDSTLKIQPAKLEDSAVYLCASSLGPLFGGGGYGYTFGSGTRLTVV.

This chain links TRBV3-1 with TRBJ2-6; D unclear. This CDR3 has 15 residues. Germline loops: CDR1 LGHDT, CDR2 YNNKEL (reference sequence). V lost 3 bases, J lost 0 bases, and 6 bases lay in between. CDR3 sequence (DNA): TGTGCCAGCAGCCATTCGGCCTCTGGGGCCAACGTCCTGACTTTC. Its protein product is CASSHSASGANVLTF.

The gene calls are TRBV5-1 and TRBJ2-7; D gene uncertain. Germline V gene sequence: CDR1 SGHRS, CDR2 YFSETQ. Trimming took 0 bases from V and 1 from J, leaving 8 bases between them. The CDR3 has 14 residues. CDR3 nucleotide sequence: TGCGCCAGCAGCTTGGACTACGTGTCCTACGAGCAGTACTTC. Amino acids: CASSLDYVSYEQYF.

The table lists this clonotype with a few counts. The CDR3 sequence: CASSRTPAGHLVYEQYF. The CDR3 coding sequence is TGTGCCAGCAGTCGCACGCCAGCGGGGCACCTTGTCTACGAGCAGTACTTC. The rearrangement joins TRBV7-9 to TRBJ2-7; 7 bases align to TRBD2. CDR1 and CDR2 (germline): SEHNR, FQNEAQ (reference sequence). The CDR3 is 17 residues long. With 6 bases clipped from V and 3 bases from J, the junction kept 17 bases outside the gene matches.

CDR3 bases: TGTGCCAGCAGTCACCAGGGGGCTGGGGCCAACGTCCTGACTTTC. Encoded protein: CASSHQGAGANVLTF. The chain recombines TRBV6-5 with TRBJ2-6, with 7 bases matching TRBD1. V shed 5 bases and J 2 bases; nucleotides not matched to a gene: 3. Germline lookup yields CDR1 MNHEY and CDR2 SVGAGI. The CDR3 contains 15 residues.

This clonotype showed up many times. J is TRBJ2-1 and V is TRBV11-2, with 7 bases aligning to TRBD1. Germline loops: CDR1 SGHAT, CDR2 FQNNGV. Losses at the gene ends were 4 bases for V and 10 bases for J; bases not matched to a gene: 4. CDR3 length: 12 amino acids. CDR3: CASSSQGYEQFF. CDR3 nucleotide sequence: TGTGCCAGCAGCTCACAGGGGTACGAGCAGTTCTTC.

This clonotype was counted between two and nine times. The V gene is TRBV5-1, the J gene TRBJ1-1; the match to TRBD1 covers 8 bases. V lost 2 bases, J lost 0 bases, and 6 bases stayed unmatched. The CDR3 totals 16 residues. The germline CDR1 and CDR2 sequences are SGHRS and YFSETQ. CDR3 loop: CASSFDRQGMNTEAFF. Here the CDR3 DNA reads TGCGCCAGCAGCTTCGATCGACAGGGGATGAACACTGAAGCTTTCTTT.

CDR3 sequence: CAISESRDTQYF. The DNA of the CDR3 is TGTGCCATCAGTGAATCTAGAGATACGCAGTATTTT. The J gene is TRBJ2-3, the V gene TRBV10-3; D uncertain. Deletions cut 3 bases from V and 5 bases from J, with 6 bases between. CDR3 length equals 12 residues. Germline loops: CDR1 ENHRY, CDR2 SYGVKD.

This clonotype was seen only a few times. V gene TRBV3-1 combines with J gene TRBJ2-1; 8 nucleotides agree with TRBD2. The trim removed 1 base at V and 5 bases at J, leaving 7 bases unmatched. The germline CDR1 and CDR2 sequences are LGHDT and YNNKEL (reference sequence). The CDR3 is made up of 16 amino acids. CDR3 in DNA: TGTGCCAGCAGCCAAGGAGGGCGGGGGGAAAACAATGAGCAGTTCTTC. Its protein product is CASSQGGRGENNEQFF.

This clonotype was observed a handful of times. V and J are TRBV27 and TRBJ2-3, with 11 bases matching TRBD2. Looked up from germline, CDR1 is MNHEY and CDR2 is SMNVEV (reference sequence). The CDR3 has 17 residues. Trimming took 0 bases from V and 1 from J; bases not matched to a gene: 3. The CDR3 region has the DNA TGTGCCAGCAGTTTATCCCTAGCGGGAGGAGGCACAGATACGCAGTATTTT. This gives the protein CASSLSLAGGGTDTQYF.

V gene TRBV5-6 combines with J gene TRBJ2-3, with D perhaps being TRBD1 or TRBD2 (6 bases each). The CDR3 is made up of 14 amino acids. Trimming took off 4 bases at V and 6 bases at J, with 15 bases between the two ends. Germline CDR1 reads SGHDT; CDR2 reads YYEEEE. Written as DNA, the CDR3 is TGTGCCAGCAGCCGGGCAGGGGCGGGGGATACGCAGTATTTT. Translation: CASSRAGAGDTQYF.

Many counts were recorded for this clonotype. CDR3 coding DNA: TGCGCCAGCAGTTACCAGGGTTTTGCCGAGCAGTACTTC. It encodes CASSYQGFAEQYF. The rearrangement uses TRBV5-1 and TRBJ2-7, with D tentatively TRBD1 (5 bases). The CDR3 length is 13 residues. Deletions cut 5 bases from V and 6 bases from J, with 15 bases between. From germline, CDR1 is SGHRS and CDR2 YFSETQ. The variable domain in full, completed from reference TRBV5-1 and TRBJ2-7, reads KAGVTQTPRYLIKTRGQQVTLSCSPISGHRSVSWYQQTPGQGLQFLFEYFSETQRNKGNFPGRFSGRQFSNSRSEMNVSTLELGDSALYLCASSYQGFAEQYFGPGTRLTVT.

This clonotype was detected many times. This chain joins TRBV12-3 or TRBV12-4 and TRBJ1-2; no clear D gene. The CDR3 totals 11 residues. V was pared by 7 bases and J by 4 bases, with 7 bases between. The CDR3 here is CASNDRYGYTF. Written as DNA, the CDR3 is TGTGCCAGCAACGATCGCTATGGCTACACCTTC.

This clonotype was counted ten times or more. The gene calls are TRBV11-2 and TRBJ2-5; D remains unclear. There are 15 residues in the CDR3. V shed 4 bases and J shed 2 bases, with 14 bases lying between them. Looked up from germline, CDR1 is SGHAT and CDR2 is FQNNGV. The CDR3 nucleotides are TGTGCCAGCAGCTCCCAGGCTACCTTACAAGAGACCCAGTACTTC. It yields the protein CASSSQATLQETQYF.

The chain is built from TRBV12-3 or TRBV12-4 and TRBJ2-7, with TRBD1 matching 7 bases. The trim removed 2 bases at V and 5 bases at J, leaving 6 bases unmatched. The CDR3 is made up of 14 amino acids. The CDR3 region has the DNA TGTGCCAGCAGTTTAACAGGGGCCGGGGACGAGCAGTACTTC. Its protein is CASSLTGAGDEQYF.

This clonotype was seen more than once but under ten times. This chain joins TRBV5-6 and TRBJ1-4, with D tentatively TRBD1 (6 bases). Per germline, CDR1 SGHDT and CDR2 YYEEEE. There are 15 residues in the CDR3. The ends were cut back, 0 bases at V and 8 bases at J, with 14 bases in the middle. Here the CDR3 reads CASSLAVAGDEKLFF. In DNA, the CDR3 is TGTGCCAGCAGCTTGGCAGTGGCAGGGGACGAAAAACTGTTTTTT.

V is TRBV9 and J is TRBJ1-1, with TRBD1 identical over 7 bases. The germline V gene encodes CDR1 SGDLS and CDR2 YYNGEE. With V trimmed by 6 bases and J by 2 bases, 10 bases remained unmatched. The CDR3 has 15 residues. As DNA, the CDR3 is TGTGCCAGCACCCCCCGACAGGGCCCTAACACTGAAGCTTTCTTT. This sequence encodes CASTPRQGPNTEAFF. The complete variable domain, with remaining parts taken from reference TRBV9 and TRBJ1-1, reads DSGVTQTPKHLITATGQRVTLRCSPRSGDLSVYWYQQSLDQGLQFLIQYYNGEERAKGNILERFSAQQFPDLHSELNLSSLELGDSALYFCASTPRQGPNTEAFFGQGTRLTVV.

This clonotype was counted a few times. This rearrangement joins TRBV27 to TRBJ2-1, with a tentative D call TRBD1 (6 bases). With 0 bases removed from V and 0 bases from J, the gap between germline ends came to 15 bases. This CDR3 comprises 18 residues. CDR1 is MNHEY, CDR2 SMNVEV, per germline (reference sequence). Here the CDR3 reads CASSLSRGGRISYNEQFF. The CDR3 nucleotides read TGTGCCAGCAGTTTATCGAGAGGGGGACGGATCTCCTACAATGAGCAGTTCTTC.